This passage covers 26 T cell receptor beta chains from one sample sequenced in a study of T-cell memory formation after mild COVID-19. From the 5' RACE reads, TCRdb called clonotypes with MiXCR, one entry per CDR3 protein. This repertoire shows about 430,000 distinct CDR3 sequences, more than 15% found once; its top ten account for 20% to 25%. Sequences were obtained from PBMCs or a T cell subset sorted from them (not recorded which). All receptors come from a young man who had mild COVID-19 (a few samples of this study predate the infection). Cell type and time point are not known.

This clonotype was found many times. The chain links TRBV7-2 to TRBJ2-6; D is undetermined. V shed 0 bases and J shed 2 bases, with 2 bases lying between them. The length of the CDR3 is 14 residues. Germline V gives CDR1 SGHTA, CDR2 FQGNSA. The CDR3 DNA reads as TGTGCCAGCAGCTTAGCGACTGGGGCCAACGTCCTGACTTTC. Its protein is CASSLATGANVLTF.

The rearrangement uses TRBV27 and TRBJ2-3, with 7 bases identical to TRBD2. Germline CDR1 MNHEY, CDR2 SMNVEV (reference sequence). The V and J ends lost 3 bases and 5 bases, in that order; junction bases with no gene match: 8. The CDR3 is 15 residues long. The CDR3 is CASSFGGEQGDTQYF. The CDR3 bases are TGTGCCAGCAGTTTTGGGGGGGAGCAGGGAGATACGCAGTATTTT.

The chain carries TRBV6-5 and TRBJ2-2; either TRBD1 or TRBD2 may fit D (5 bases each). This CDR3 is built from 15 residues. V was cut by 3 bases and J by 3 bases, with 11 bases left in between. Germline-derived CDR1 and CDR2 are MNHEY and SVGAGI. The CDR3 sequence is CASSYSGAYTGELFF. CDR3 DNA sequence: TGTGCCAGCAGTTATTCCGGGGCCTACACCGGGGAGCTGTTTTTT.

The chain employs TRBV9 and TRBJ2-2; tentatively, D is TRBD2 (5 bases). The CDR3 extends over 13 amino acids. The germline gives CDR1 SGDLS, CDR2 YYNGEE. Between the trimmed V and J ends, which lost 0 bases and 6 bases, there was a span of 6 bases. The CDR3 spells CASSVVGAGELFF. The CDR3 DNA reads as TGTGCCAGCAGCGTAGTCGGGGCCGGGGAGCTGTTTTTT.

This chain joins TRBV4-2 and TRBJ2-2; tentative D call: TRBD1 (7 bases). Trimming pared 0 bases from V and 4 bases from J, leaving 9 bases between. Germline CDR1 and CDR2: LGHNA and YNFKEQ. This CDR3 has 15 amino acids. CDR3 protein: CASSQDRGVTGELFF. CDR3 sequence (DNA): TGTGCCAGCAGCCAAGACAGGGGGGTCACCGGGGAGCTGTTTTTT.

This clonotype was seen repeatedly, ten times or more. A junction boundary mismatches the germline segment, possibly from a read error. The chain is built from TRBV12-3 or TRBV12-4 and TRBJ1-3; no firm D call. CDR3 size: 13 residues. The CDR3 here is CASSLDRGNTIYF. The DNA for the CDR3 is TGCGCCAGCAGCTTGGATCGGGGAAACACCATATATTTT.

The chain links TRBV7-9 to TRBJ1-2, with 7 bases fitting TRBD1. The CDR3 spans 15 residues. The germline V gene encodes CDR1 SEHNR and CDR2 FQNEAQ (reference sequence). The V segment lost 3 bases and the J segment 4 bases; nucleotides outside the gene matches: 8. The CDR3 is CASSFGTATFYGYTF. CDR3 DNA sequence: TGTGCCAGCAGCTTCGGGACAGCAACATTCTATGGCTACACCTTC.

This chain uses TRBV7-2 with TRBJ1-5; 7 nucleotides align to TRBD1. The CDR3 runs 14 residues. Germline lookup yields CDR1 SGHTA and CDR2 FQGNSA. Trimming at V came to 5 bases and at J to 5 bases, leaving 6 bases not matched to a gene. CDR3 loop: CASSLDRVHQPQHF. CDR3 bases: TGTGCCAGCAGCCTCGACAGGGTTCATCAGCCCCAGCATTTT. The whole variable domain, remainder taken from reference TRBV7-2 and TRBJ1-5, is GAGVSQSPSNKVTEKGKDVELRCDPISGHTALYWYRQSLGQGLEFLIYFQGNSAPDKSGLPSDRFSAERTGGSVSTLTIQRTQQEDSAVYLCASSLDRVHQPQHFGDGTRLSIL.

This clonotype turned up a few times. This sequence joins TRBV5-1 and TRBJ2-2; D perhaps matches TRBD2 (6 bases). Germline loops: CDR1 SGHRS, CDR2 YFSETQ. The CDR3 covers 13 residues. Trimming took 2 bases from V and 8 from J, leaving 10 bases between them. CDR3 residues: CASSLGREGELFF. The CDR3 nucleotides are TGCGCCAGCAGCTTAGGGCGGGAAGGGGAGCTGTTTTTT.

The chain links TRBV3-1 to TRBJ2-2; perhaps TRBD2 as D (6 bases). Germline V CDR1 and CDR2: LGHDT, YNNKEL (reference sequence). The CDR3 contains 17 residues. V lost 2 bases and J 6 bases, leaving 19 bases between the germline ends. The CDR3 DNA reads TGTGCCAGCAGCCAAAGTTCCACCGGGACTCGGGCCGGGGAGCTGTTTTTT. Translating gives CASSQSSTGTRAGELFF. The variable domain in full, with the rest retrieved from reference TRBV3-1 and TRBJ2-2, is DTAVSQTPKYLVTQMGNDKSIKCEQNLGHDTMYWYKQDSKKFLKIMFSYNNKELIINETVPNRFSPKSPDKAHLNLHINSLELGDSAVYFCASSQSSTGTRAGELFFGEGSRLTVL.

This clonotype was observed a handful of times. V and J are TRBV20-1 and TRBJ2-7; 10 bases fit TRBD1. V lost 6 bases to trimming and J lost 5 bases; unmatched junction nucleotides: 4. Looked up from germline, CDR1 is DFQATT and CDR2 is SNEGSKA (reference sequence). The CDR3 loop spans 12 amino acids. For the CDR3, the DNA is TGCAGTGCATCGGGGACAGGGGACGAGCAGTACGTC. Translated: CSASGTGDEQYV.

The chain links TRBV7-2 to TRBJ2-5; 7 bases match TRBD1. Germline V gene data show CDR1 as SGHTA and CDR2 as FQGNSA. This CDR3 has 14 amino acids. The trim removed 6 bases at V and 5 bases at J, leaving 9 bases unmatched. The CDR3 here is CASRQGGAAETQYF. In DNA form, the CDR3 reads TGTGCCAGCAGACAAGGGGGCGCGGCTGAGACCCAGTACTTC.

The chain uses TRBV5-1 and TRBJ1-1; D possibly corresponds to TRBD1 (6 bases). Germline V gene sequence: CDR1 SGHRS, CDR2 YFSETQ. The ends were cut back, 2 bases at V and 11 bases at J, with 16 bases in the middle. The CDR3 has 13 residues. In DNA form, the CDR3 reads TGCGCCAGCAGCTTCCCAGGGGTGGCGGTCGCTTTCTTT. Its protein product is CASSFPGVAVAFF. The whole variable domain, filled in from reference TRBV5-1 and TRBJ1-1, reads KAGVTQTPRYLIKTRGQQVTLSCSPISGHRSVSWYQQTPGQGLQFLFEYFSETQRNKGNFPGRFSGRQFSNSRSEMNVSTLELGDSALYLCASSFPGVAVAFFGQGTRLTVV.

This clonotype was seen ten or more times. As DNA, the CDR3 is TGCAGCGTGGAGGTGACAGCCGGGGAGCTGTTTTTT. Its protein product is CSVEVTAGELFF. The chain is built from TRBV29-1 and TRBJ2-2; tentatively, D is TRBD1 or TRBD2 (5 bases each). V was clipped by 6 bases and J by 6 bases, with 11 bases between them. This CDR3 contains 12 residues. Germline-derived CDR1 and CDR2 are SQVTM and ANQGSEA.

This clonotype was found a few times. V usage is TRBV20-1 and J usage is TRBJ2-3; 7 positions agree with TRBD2. J lost 1 base, V lost 6 bases, and 7 bases had no gene match. The CDR3 is 14 amino acids. In germline, CDR1 is DFQATT, CDR2 SNEGSKA (reference sequence). The CDR3 spells CSAVAGPGTDTQYF. CDR3 sequence (DNA): TGCAGTGCGGTAGCGGGCCCCGGCACAGATACGCAGTATTTT.

The chain employs TRBV7-2 and TRBJ1-5; D is undetermined. Deletions cut 5 bases from V and 6 bases from J, with 11 bases between. Germline V gene lookup returns CDR1 SGHTA and CDR2 FQGNSA. There are 13 residues in the CDR3. The CDR3 protein is CASSPEEGQPQHF. The CDR3 coding sequence is TGTGCCAGCAGCCCAGAGGAGGGTCAGCCCCAGCATTTT.

The chain is built from TRBV10-2 and TRBJ2-1; 10 bases map to TRBD1. Trimming cost V 6 bases and J 6 bases; bases outside gene matches: 8. CDR3 length: 15 amino acids. Looked up from germline, CDR1 is WSHSY and CDR2 is SAAADI. The CDR3 loop is CASSGDRGFGNEQFF. The CDR3 DNA sequence: TGCGCCAGCAGCGGGGACAGGGGTTTTGGCAATGAGCAGTTCTTC.

This clonotype was seen a few times. This chain uses TRBV6-1 with TRBJ1-2, with D hard to call. Trimming left V 6 bases short and J 4 bases short, with 18 bases between. This CDR3 has 15 residues. Per germline, CDR1 MNHNS and CDR2 SASEGT. The CDR3, as DNA: TGTGCCAGCAGAGTGAAGCCGGCAGGCTCCTATGGCTACACCTTC. Protein: CASRVKPAGSYGYTF.

The chain links TRBV6-6 to TRBJ2-2; weak D call: TRBD1 (5 bases). This CDR3 spans 14 amino acids. Germline V CDR1 and CDR2: MNHNY, SVGAGI (reference sequence). V was cut by 2 bases and J by 7 bases, with 11 bases left in between. CDR3 amino acids: CASSYAYQGGELFF. The CDR3 DNA sequence: TGTGCCAGCAGTTACGCCTACCAGGGCGGGGAGCTGTTTTTT.

A few counts support this clonotype. This chain connects TRBV11-1 to TRBJ2-3, with D perhaps matching TRBD2 (5 bases). V lost 0 bases and J 4 bases, leaving 11 bases between the germline ends. The CDR3 totals 15 residues. CDR1 SGHAT and CDR2 FQDESV come from the germline V gene (reference sequence). The CDR3 DNA is TGTGCCAGCAGCTTAGCGCTAACCGGGGCAGATACGCAGTATTTT. Its protein product is CASSLALTGADTQYF.

J is TRBJ2-5 and V is TRBV28; D perhaps matches TRBD2 (6 bases). Germline-derived CDR1 and CDR2 are MDHEN and SYDVKM. Trimming pared 8 bases from V and 7 bases from J, leaving 17 bases between. CDR3 length: 13 residues. The CDR3 is CASGSGDEGTQYF. The DNA of the CDR3 is TGTGCCAGCGGCTCGGGAGATGAAGGGACCCAGTACTTC.

This clonotype occurred many times. The CDR3 nucleotides read TGTGCCAGCAGCTCCCGAGCGGGGGGTGAGCAGTACGTC. Its protein product is CASSSRAGGEQYV. This rearrangement joins TRBV7-2 to TRBJ2-7; TRBD2 matches 9 bases. Germline lookup yields CDR1 SGHTA and CDR2 FQGNSA. Trimming took 4 bases from V and 7 from J; bases not matched to a gene: 5. The CDR3 totals 13 residues.

This clonotype was seen repeatedly, ten times or more. This chain uses TRBV7-2 with TRBJ2-5, with 8 bases identical to TRBD1. Germline V gives CDR1 SGHTA, CDR2 FQGNSA. There are 14 residues in the CDR3. With 4 bases clipped from V and 5 bases from J, the junction kept 6 bases outside the gene matches. CDR3 region: CASSSLDRAETQYF. DNA for the CDR3: TGTGCCAGCAGCTCCCTGGACAGGGCCGAGACCCAGTACTTC.

This CDR3 is CASSQGGFSYNEQFF. CDR3 coding DNA: TGCGCCAGCAGCCAAGGGGGGTTCTCCTACAATGAGCAGTTCTTC. The rearrangement links TRBV4-1 to TRBJ2-1; D could derive from TRBD1 or TRBD2 (5 bases each). V gave up 1 base and J gave up 0 bases, with 7 bases separating them. Looked up from germline, CDR1 is MGHRA and CDR2 is YSYEKL. The CDR3 covers 15 residues.

This clonotype appeared a few times. V is TRBV7-8 and J is TRBJ1-5; D not certain. CDR1 SGHVS and CDR2 FQNEAQ come from the germline V gene. The V end lost 4 bases, the J end lost 8 bases, and 12 bases lay between the germline ends. The CDR3 has 13 amino acids. The chain's CDR3 is CASSSQATEPQHF. CDR3 DNA: TGTGCCAGCAGCTCCCAGGCCACGGAGCCCCAGCATTTT.

The chain recombines TRBV7-9 with TRBJ1-3; D not resolved. Germline-derived CDR1 and CDR2 are SEHNR and FQNEAQ (reference sequence). V shed 3 bases and J shed 0 bases, with 12 bases lying between them. The CDR3 loop spans 16 amino acids. CDR3 sequence (DNA): TGTGCCAGCAGCTTTACGGCAGGAGACTCTGGAAACACCATATATTTT. This codes for CASSFTAGDSGNTIYF. The full variable domain, its missing parts supplied by reference TRBV7-9 and TRBJ1-3, is DTGVSQNPRHKITKRGQNVTFRCDPISEHNRLYWYRQTLGQGPEFLTYFQNEAQLEKSRLLSDRFSAERPKGSFSTLEIQRTEQGDSAMYLCASSFTAGDSGNTIYFGEGSWLTVV.